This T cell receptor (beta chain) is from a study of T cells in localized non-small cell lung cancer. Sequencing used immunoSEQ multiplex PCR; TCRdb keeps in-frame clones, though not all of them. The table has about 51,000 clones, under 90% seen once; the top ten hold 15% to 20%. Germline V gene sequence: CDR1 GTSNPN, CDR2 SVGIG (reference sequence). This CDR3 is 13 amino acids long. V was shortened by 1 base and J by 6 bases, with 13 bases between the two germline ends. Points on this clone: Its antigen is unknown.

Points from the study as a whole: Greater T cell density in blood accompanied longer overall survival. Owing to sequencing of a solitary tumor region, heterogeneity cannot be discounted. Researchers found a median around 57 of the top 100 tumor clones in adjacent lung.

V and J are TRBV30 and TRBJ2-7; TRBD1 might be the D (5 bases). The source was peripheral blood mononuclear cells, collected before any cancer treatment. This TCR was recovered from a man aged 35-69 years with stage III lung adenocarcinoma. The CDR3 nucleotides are TGTGCCTGGAGTGGACAGACCCGCCGCGAGCAGTACTTC. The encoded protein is CAWSGQTRREQYF.